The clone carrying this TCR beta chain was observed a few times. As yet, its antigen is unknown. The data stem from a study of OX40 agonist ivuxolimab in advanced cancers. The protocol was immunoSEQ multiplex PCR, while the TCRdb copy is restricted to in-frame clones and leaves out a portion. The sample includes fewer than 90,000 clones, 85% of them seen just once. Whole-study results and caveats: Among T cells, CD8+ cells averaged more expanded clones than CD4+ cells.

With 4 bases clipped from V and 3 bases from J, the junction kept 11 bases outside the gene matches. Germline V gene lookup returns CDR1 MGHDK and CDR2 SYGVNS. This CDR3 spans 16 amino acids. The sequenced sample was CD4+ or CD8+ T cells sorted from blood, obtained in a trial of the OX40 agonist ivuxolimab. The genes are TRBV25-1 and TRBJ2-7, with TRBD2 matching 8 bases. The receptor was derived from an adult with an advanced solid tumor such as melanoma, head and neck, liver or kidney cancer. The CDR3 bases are TGTGCCAGCAGTGGGTCGGGGGGGCGGCGTTTCTACGAGCAGTACTTC. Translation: CASSGSGGRRFYEQYF.